Each of the 2 T cell receptor beta chains below was sequenced from the same sample in a study of T-cell reconstitution after alpha-beta-depleted transplantation in children. Unique molecular identifiers were incorporated during preparation of the TCRbeta library. A single record per CDR3 protein comes from TCRdb applying MiXCR to the PCR reads. Counted here are some 830,000 distinct CDR3 sequences, 15% to 20% occurring once; the ten biggest clones make up around 4.5%. The sample in question was PBMCs, mostly from graft donor cells, obtained 360 days after TCRalphabeta/CD19-depleted stem cell transplant. These receptors came from a male patient aged 5 to 17 who had a stem cell transplant for acute lymphoblastic leukemia, so the T cells may come from the graft donor.

This clonotype has ten or more counts. The genes are TRBV5-1 and TRBJ2-3; 12 nucleotides line up with TRBD1. The CDR3 totals 19 residues. CDR1 is SGHRS, CDR2 YFSETQ, per germline. Trimming removed 4 bases from V and 1 base from J; junction bases left unmatched: 13. CDR3 in DNA: TGCGCCAGCAGCCCCCGGGACAGGGGGCGTTGGTTTGGCACAGATACGCAGTATTTT. As protein: CASSPRDRGRWFGTDTQYF. Combining the CDR3 with reference TRBV5-1 and TRBJ2-3 gives the whole variable domain KAGVTQTPRYLIKTRGQQVTLSCSPISGHRSVSWYQQTPGQGLQFLFEYFSETQRNKGNFPGRFSGRQFSNSRSEMNVSTLELGDSALYLCASSPRDRGRWFGTDTQYFGPGTRLTVL.

This chain joins TRBV7-9 and TRBJ2-2, with 8 bases identical to TRBD2. Germline loops: CDR1 SEHNR, CDR2 FQNEAQ (reference sequence). CDR3 length: 15 amino acids. The V segment lost 10 bases and the J segment 6 bases; nucleotides outside the gene matches: 13. The CDR3 is CATKMGAGEAGELFF. CDR3 sequence (DNA): TGTGCCACCAAGATGGGAGCGGGAGAGGCCGGGGAGCTGTTTTTT.